This entry lists 13 T cell receptor beta chains sequenced from one sample in a study of human T cells and chemical hapten exposure. TCRdb analysed the RACE reads with MiXCR anew, one entry per CDR3 protein. The table records more than 60,000 distinct CDR3 sequences, around 10% of them present only once. Stated time point: patch test 2, 6 weeks after DPC sensitization. Treatment meaning: therapeutic diphenylcyclopropenone sensitization with weekly scalp DPC. The sample was whole blood, taken in connection with sensitization to the hapten diphenylcyclopropenone (DPC). These receptor sequences come from a woman between 50 and 59 years old with alopecia areata. Some clones in this sample may be carry-over from other donors' samples.

The table lists this clonotype with many counts. The chain carries TRBV30 and TRBJ2-3; 10 positions match TRBD2. Germline V gives CDR1 GTSNPN, CDR2 SVGIG (reference sequence). Unmatched junction bases numbered 5, after V lost 1 base and J lost 7 bases. The CDR3 length is 14 residues. CDR3 protein: CAWSEGLAENTQYF. DNA for the CDR3: TGTGCCTGGAGTGAAGGACTAGCGGAAAATACGCAGTATTTT.

This clonotype was observed many times. CDR3 sequence: CASSPNSRQVAKNIQYF. DNA of the CDR3: TGTGCCAGTAGTCCGAACAGCCGCCAGGTTGCCAAAAACATTCAGTACTTC. The V and J genes are TRBV19 and TRBJ2-4; the D is unclear. Trimming took off 5 bases at V and 1 base at J, with 18 bases between the two ends. This CDR3 contains 17 residues. The V gene's germline CDR1 is LNHDA and CDR2 SQIVND (reference sequence). The whole variable domain, remainder taken from reference TRBV19 and TRBJ2-4, is DGGITQSPKYLFRKEGQNVTLSCEQNLNHDAMYWYRQDPGQGLRLIYYSQIVNDFQKGDIAEGYSVSREKKESFPLTVTSAQKNPTAFYLCASSPNSRQVAKNIQYFGAGTRLSVL.

This clonotype was counted many times. This chain uses TRBV29-1 with TRBJ2-1; TRBD1 or TRBD2 may be the D gene (5 bases each). Germline CDR1 is SQVTM and CDR2 is ANQGSEA. V lost 6 bases to trimming and J lost 13 bases, with 25 bases between them. This CDR3 has 14 residues. The CDR3: CSVVLPFSGADQFF. The DNA of the CDR3 is TGCAGCGTCGTCCTTCCCTTTTCCGGGGCTGACCAGTTCTTC.

A few counts support this clonotype. V gene TRBV2 combines with J gene TRBJ2-7; TRBD2 matches 7 bases. There are 14 residues in the CDR3. V shed 6 bases and J 2 bases; nucleotides not matched to a gene: 7. Germline V gene lookup returns CDR1 SNHLY and CDR2 FYNNEI. The CDR3 nucleotides are TGTGCCAGCAGGGGAGGGATAGGTGCCTACGAGCAGTACTTC. Amino acid sequence: CASRGGIGAYEQYF.

The V call is TRBV24-1, the J call TRBJ1-5, with D uncertain. The CDR3 length is 12 residues. V gave up 3 bases and J gave up 4 bases, with 3 bases separating them. CDR1 is KGHDR and CDR2 is SFDVKD in the germline V gene. The CDR3 DNA sequence: TGTGCCACCAGTGATCCGAATCAGCCCCAGCATTTT. Protein: CATSDPNQPQHF.

The sample holds many counts of this clonotype. The chain links TRBV12-3 or TRBV12-4 to TRBJ1-2; D possibly corresponds to TRBD1 (5 bases). The CDR3 length is 14 residues. V was clipped by 2 bases and J by 5 bases, with 12 bases between them. CDR3 sequence: CASSLNLGRYGYTF. The DNA of the CDR3 is TGTGCCAGCAGTTTAAATTTGGGACGGTATGGCTACACCTTC.

In this sample, this clonotype turned up many times. J is TRBJ1-2 and V is TRBV10-3; D is unclear. V lost 4 bases, J lost 5 bases, and 8 bases lay in between. CDR3 length: 12 residues. Per germline, CDR1 ENHRY and CDR2 SYGVKD. The CDR3 nucleotides are TGTGCCATCAGTGTCGCAGAATATGGCTACACCTTC. Translation gives CAISVAEYGYTF.

This clonotype was counted ten times or more. The chain recombines TRBV24-1 with TRBJ2-5; D assignment may be TRBD1 or TRBD2 (6 bases each). The germline V and J ends were trimmed by 4 bases and 5 bases, with 13 bases remaining between them. The CDR3 consists of 14 residues. Germline-derived CDR1 and CDR2 are KGHDR and SFDVKD. CDR3 region: CATSDVGGAETQYF. The CDR3 nucleotides are TGTGCCACCAGTGACGTGGGGGGCGCCGAGACCCAGTACTTC.

This clonotype was detected many times. Compared with germline, one end of the junction differs, possibly owing to a read error. The chain has TRBV3-1 and TRBJ2-5; D ambiguous. Germline V gene data show CDR1 as LGHDT and CDR2 as YNNKEL (reference sequence). This CDR3 region has 15 residues. CDR3 residues: CASSHGDWKEEAQYF. The DNA of the CDR3 is TGTGCCAGCAGCCACGGTGACTGGAAAGAAGAGGCCCAGTACTTC.

This clonotype was counted between two and nine times. The CDR3 loop reads CASSPTRAGANVLTF. CDR3 in DNA: TGTGCCAGCAGTCCCACGAGGGCTGGGGCCAACGTCCTGACTTTC. The genes are TRBV12-3 or TRBV12-4 and TRBJ2-6; TRBD2 might be the D (5 bases). V was shortened by 5 bases and J by 2 bases, with 10 bases between the two germline ends. The CDR3 has 15 residues.

The chain has TRBV3-1 and TRBJ2-1, with 12 bases matching TRBD2. J gave up 4 bases and V 1 base, and 2 bases lay outside the gene matches. Per germline, CDR1 LGHDT and CDR2 YNNKEL (reference sequence). This CDR3 region has 16 residues. The CDR3 nucleotides are TGTGCCAGCAGCCAAGGCCTAGCGGGAGGGTACAATGAGCAGTTCTTC. As protein: CASSQGLAGGYNEQFF.

In its sample, this clonotype ranks as medium-sized (0.01 to 0.1%). This chain connects TRBV28 to TRBJ2-7; D gene uncertain. Germline V gene lookup returns CDR1 MDHEN and CDR2 SYDVKM. This CDR3 has 12 residues. V lost 6 bases to trimming and J lost 7 bases, with 13 bases between them. CDR3 coding DNA: TGTGCCAGCAGCCGCAAGATCGGGGAGCAGTACTTC. Its translation is CASSRKIGEQYF.

V gene TRBV5-1 combines with J gene TRBJ2-1; no definite D call. The V gene's germline CDR1 is SGHRS and CDR2 YFSETQ. CDR3 size: 13 residues. V was pared by 4 bases and J by 9 bases, with 14 bases between. The CDR3 coding sequence is TGCGCCAGCAGCCCCGCCACGTTTGGTGAGCAGTTCTTC. Encoded protein: CASSPATFGEQFF. The full variable domain, its missing parts supplied by reference TRBV5-1 and TRBJ2-1, is KAGVTQTPRYLIKTRGQQVTLSCSPISGHRSVSWYQQTPGQGLQFLFEYFSETQRNKGNFPGRFSGRQFSNSRSEMNVSTLELGDSALYLCASSPATFGEQFFGPGTRLTVL.